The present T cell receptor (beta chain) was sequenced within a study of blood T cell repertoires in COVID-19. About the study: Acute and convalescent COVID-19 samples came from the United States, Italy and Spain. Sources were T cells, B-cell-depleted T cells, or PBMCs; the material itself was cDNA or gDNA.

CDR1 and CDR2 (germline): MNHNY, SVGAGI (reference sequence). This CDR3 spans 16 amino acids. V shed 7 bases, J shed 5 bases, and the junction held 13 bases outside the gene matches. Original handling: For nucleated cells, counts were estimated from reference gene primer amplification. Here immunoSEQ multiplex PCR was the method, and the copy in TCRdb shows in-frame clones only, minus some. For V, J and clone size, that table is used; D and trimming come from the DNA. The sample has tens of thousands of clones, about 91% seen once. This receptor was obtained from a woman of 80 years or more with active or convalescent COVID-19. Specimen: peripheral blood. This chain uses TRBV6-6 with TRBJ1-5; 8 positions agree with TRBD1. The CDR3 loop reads CASTLLGQGGYQPQHF. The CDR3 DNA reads TGTGCCAGCACCTTACTCGGACAGGGCGGGTATCAGCCCCAGCATTTT.